This T cell receptor beta chain was recorded in a study of cytomegalovirus exposure and HLA in healthy donors (dated by TCRdb to the late 2010s). The study in broad terms: In an earlier analysis of roughly 500 of the donors, less than 350 Gb of sequence data and 95 million to 130 million unique TCR beta sequences from 180 million or so T cells were reported. The genetic ancestry cluster associated with self-reported Caucasian donors included 80% to 90% of the approximately 400 genotyped donors. The number of typed donors differed by locus: about 620-630 for A, B, C, DRB1 and DQB1; some 540 for DQA1; 600 to 610 for DPA1; and 450 to 480 for DPB1. A handful of DR-DQ haplotypes were handled as single units for association and clustering because linkage in the cohort was strong. Genome-wide SNP genotypes for about 60% of the 666 donors were used in a later genetic analysis, which treated that subset as a discovery cohort. Roughly 300 gigabases of sequencing data and approximately 85 million unique TCR sequences were included in an early release covering roughly 600 HLA-typed donors. The later analysis used no new phenotypic data to find candidate immune exposures, relying instead on TCR beta sequences and their occurrence across donors. All discovery cohort repertoires had been generated using a single sequencing platform. The study aimed to test whether signatures of past pathogen exposure could be identified by cataloging public T cell receptors. Alongside the repertoire data, information on donor age, sex, ethnicity and CMV serostatus was compiled. To predict cytomegalovirus infection status, the study combined high-throughput TCR immunosequencing, statistical association of individual TCRs with disease status, and machine learning. In an earlier analysis of 587 of the donors, high-throughput TCR beta sequencing was used to judge whether each TCR beta V gene segment behaved as functional or pseudogenic. Among about 370 genotyped donors of the cohort, an average of roughly 230,000 unique TCR beta nucleotide sequences was sequenced per donor, of which roughly 17% were non-productive. A separate validation cohort of roughly 120 different subjects was used in addition to the 666-subject first cohort. The study profiled the T cell repertoires of around 700 subjects by immunosequencing and related them to cytomegalovirus serostatus. A later analysis re-analyzed previously published TCR beta repertoires from 500 to 700 donors and added high-resolution HLA genotyping to study TCR occurrence patterns. Class I and class II HLA loci were covered by the typing at four-digit resolution.

What the work shows at the level of the full study, not this receptor alone: A further reported finding was that TCR beta sequences accurately predicted the HLA-A and HLA-B alleles for most subjects in the first cohort. In a later analysis, TCR association rates were found to vary across HLA loci, with the most associated TCRs seen for DRB1 alleles and the fewest for HLA-C alleles. According to the authors, the approach could potentially be generalized to other disease states and immunological phenotypes. In a later analysis, several top co-occurrence clusters were reported to appear linked to parvovirus B19, influenza, CMV and Epstein-Barr virus. When HLA alleles, especially DR and DQ, strongly co-occurred, attributing TCR associations to individual alleles was difficult. CMV serostatus was the only immune exposure information available for the cohort. Presence/absence analyses assumed roughly uniform sequencing depth across donors, an assumption that may not hold. Because HLA typing was unavailable for some donors at each locus, only the typed subset was used in association tests. Linkage disequilibrium might explain the correlated functional status among segregating V segments, but an unknown experimental factor could not be ruled out. Specific HLA alleles were associated with 15,000 to 20,000 TCR beta sequences at a false discovery rate of 0.05 in a later analysis. In a later analysis, HLA-associated TCR beta chains showed more clonal expansion and lower generation probabilities than non-associated chains that were equally common. Compared with the roughly 700-donor mean, donors in an Asian-associated ancestry cluster had fewer N-insertions in productive TCRs, according to a later genetic analysis. The study listed 150 to 200 TCR beta chains as associated with cytomegalovirus. An earlier analysis of around 500 of the donors showed that most TCR beta V segments appeared in productive rearrangements either about 90% or about 30% of the time, which broadly matched IMGT annotations. The 87-base-pair reads could not distinguish some IMGT-functional V segments, including TRBV6-2 and TRBV6-3, so those segments were excluded. V-gene and J-gene trimming of TCR beta chains was associated with a missense DCLRE1C variant in a later genetic analysis, and the association was replicated in an independent cohort. A few of the identified cytomegalovirus-associated TCR beta chains were confirmed in vitro to be specific for cytomegalovirus antigens. The cohort was sequenced for TCR beta chains only, and without alpha or paired-chain data the features that could be detected were limited. In both the original and validation cohorts, the classifier was reported to diagnose cytomegalovirus status with high specificity and sensitivity. Across donors, most TCR sequences were observed very rarely, whereas some public TCRs were present in many individuals. A cluster of highly shared sequence variants was judged likely to be a technical artifact of the sequencing pipeline. According to a later analysis, most CMV-associated TCR beta chains appeared to be HLA-restricted, and the HLA associations seemed to be driven largely by CMV exposure. Because counts were too low, about 15 rarely observed V segments, including chromosome 9 orphons, were left out of the earlier analysis of 500 to 650 of the donors.

In total, about 650 healthy bone marrow donors made up the cohort. At the time of sampling, all cohort members were nominally healthy, though unrecorded immune exposures were likely present. The donor was CMV seronegative and was included in the group of 352 seronegative cohort members. A peripheral blood sample was collected from each donor, and TCR beta sequencing was performed on peripheral blood mononuclear cells. The Qiagen DNeasy Blood Extraction Kit was used to extract genomic DNA from the blood cell samples. The protocol used for the library was the immunoSEQ multiplex PCR assay. A mixture of 60 forward primers for TCR Vbeta segments and 13 reverse primers for TCR Jbeta segments was used in the multiplex PCR. Amplification of the CDR3 region of rearranged TCR beta genes was performed with a multiplex PCR assay on genomic DNA. On the Illumina HiSeq System, the amplified TCR beta libraries were sequenced as 87-base-pair reads. The study's processing was this. In a later analysis, about 80 million unique TCR beta chains were counted across the approximately 670 repertoires, and some 10 million of these chains were shared by at least two donors. To remove PCR and sequencing errors, raw reads were error-corrected and collapsed into unique sequences using a nearest-neighbor algorithm that merged closely related sequences. CDR3 sequences were aligned to IMGT reference sequences to assign V, D and J gene segments. For a sequence to be retained, a match of at least six nucleotides was required to both a V gene segment and a J gene segment. Rearrangements were classified as productive when the CDR3 lacked stop codons and remained in frame with V and J, and all other rearrangements were classified as non-productive. CDR3 was defined by IMGT convention, running from the second conserved V-encoded cysteine to the conserved J-encoded phenylalanine. The earlier analysis of 450 to 750 of the donors excluded any sequence lacking an unambiguous match to a single V gene segment. In an earlier analysis of around 590 of the donors, a V segment was called functional when productive rearrangements were above 56.7%, and segregating when the standard deviation between donors exceeded 5%. A statistical classification framework was developed to diagnose cytomegalovirus status using the catalog of TCR beta chain sequences. In a later analysis, TCR nucleotide sequences were compared against IMGT/GENE-DB human TR gene sequences so that V and J genes could be assigned. A later analysis assigned CDR3 sequences and most-parsimonious VDJ recombination scenarios with the TCRdist pipeline. In a later analysis, each TCR beta chain was defined by its CDR3 amino acid sequence together with its V-gene family, and reads lacking a unique V-gene family were excluded. To address suspected cross-contamination and a sequencing artifact, a later analysis removed a few hundred highly shared, low-generation-probability nucleotide sequences. A later analysis calculated a clonal expansion index for each public chain from normalized within-repertoire ranks of inferred template counts. In a later analysis, generation probabilities were computed with a VDJ recombination model fitted to out-of-frame rearrangements, and the resulting probabilities were checked against IGoR. In a later analysis, hypergeometric tests were used to score TCR-TCR, TCR-HLA and TCR-CMV co-occurrence, with a repertoire-size bias correction applied to TCR pairs. To estimate false discovery rates, a later analysis permuted the HLA or CMV assignments 20 times. In a later analysis, co-occurring TCRs were grouped using DBSCAN, with TCRdist sequence similarity added in when clustering inside HLA-allele-positive subsets. For co-occurrence clustering, repertoires with fewer than 30,000 or more than 120,000 public chains were excluded, along with roughly 5 repertoires with anomalous nucleotide sharing. The table was pulled from immuneACCESS by TCRdb, which kept in-frame rearrangements only. Such tables lose some clones; where checked, under half of the loss comes from unresolved V genes, and the rest has no known cause. V, J and clone size are taken as reported in that table, and D and trimming were inferred from the DNA itself. The sample's table lists a count of approximately 140,000 clones. The ten largest make up 2.2% of the sample.

Compared with germline, V lacks 0 bases and J lacks 5 bases; bases without a gene match: 3. The cysteine opens and the phenylalanine closes a CDR3 of 15 amino acids. The only DNA kept is the CDR3, 45 bases in frame from the first base. The germline V gene yields SGHTA for CDR1 and FQGTGA for CDR2. Comments on this clone: The specificity of this receptor is unknown.

The receptor was isolated from a woman under 30 in good health and CMV-seronegative. Recombination connected TRBV7-3 to TRBJ2-5, with 10 bases in between that match TRBD2. The material sequenced was PBMCs. This receptor carries the CDR3 CASSLTGSGGETQYF. The DNA is as follows: TGTGCCAGCAGCTTAACGGGTAGCGGGGGGGAGACCCAGTACTTC.